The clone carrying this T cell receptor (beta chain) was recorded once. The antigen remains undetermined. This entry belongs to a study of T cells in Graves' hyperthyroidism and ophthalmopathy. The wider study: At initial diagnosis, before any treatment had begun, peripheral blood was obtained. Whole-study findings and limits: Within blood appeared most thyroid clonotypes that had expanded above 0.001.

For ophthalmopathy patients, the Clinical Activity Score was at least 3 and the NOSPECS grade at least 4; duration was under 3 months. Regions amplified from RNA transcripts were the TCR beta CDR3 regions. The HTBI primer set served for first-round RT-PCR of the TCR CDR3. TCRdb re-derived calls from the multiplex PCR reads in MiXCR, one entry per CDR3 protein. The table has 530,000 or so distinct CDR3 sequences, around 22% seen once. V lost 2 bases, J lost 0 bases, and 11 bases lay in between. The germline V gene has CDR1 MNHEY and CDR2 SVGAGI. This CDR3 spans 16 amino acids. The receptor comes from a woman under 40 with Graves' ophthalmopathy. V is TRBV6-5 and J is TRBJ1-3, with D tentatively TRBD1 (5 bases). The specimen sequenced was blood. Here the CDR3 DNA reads TGTGCCAGCAGTTACCGGGGCCGGATCTCTGGAAACACCATATATTTT. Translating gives CASSYRGRISGNTIYF.